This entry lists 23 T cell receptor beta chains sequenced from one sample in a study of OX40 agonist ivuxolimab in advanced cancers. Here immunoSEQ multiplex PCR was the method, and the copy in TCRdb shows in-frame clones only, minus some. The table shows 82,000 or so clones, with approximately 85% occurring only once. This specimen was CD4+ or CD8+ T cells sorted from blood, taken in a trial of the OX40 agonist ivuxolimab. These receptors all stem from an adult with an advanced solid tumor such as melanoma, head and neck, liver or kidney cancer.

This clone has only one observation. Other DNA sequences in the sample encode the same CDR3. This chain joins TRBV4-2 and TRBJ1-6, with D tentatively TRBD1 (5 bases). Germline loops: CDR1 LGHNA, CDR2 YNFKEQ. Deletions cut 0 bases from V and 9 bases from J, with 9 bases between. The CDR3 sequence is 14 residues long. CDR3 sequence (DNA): TGTGCCAGCAGCCAAGACAGGGCAGGTTCACCCCTCCACTTT. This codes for CASSQDRAGSPLHF.

As DNA, the CDR3 is TGTGCCAGCAGGGTCGACAGGGCCCCTTCTTATCAGCCCCAGCATTTT. Protein product: CASRVDRAPSYQPQHF. The rearrangement uses TRBV6-6 and TRBJ1-5; 7 nucleotides match TRBD1. Germline CDR1 reads MNHNY; CDR2 reads SVGAGI (reference sequence). This CDR3 is built from 16 residues. The V and J ends lost 6 bases and 5 bases, in that order; junction bases with no gene match: 13.

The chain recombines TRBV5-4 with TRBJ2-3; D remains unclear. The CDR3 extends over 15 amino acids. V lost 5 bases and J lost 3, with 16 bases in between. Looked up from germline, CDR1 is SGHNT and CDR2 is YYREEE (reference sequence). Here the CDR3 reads CASRSLAVGTDTQYF. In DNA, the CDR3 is TGTGCCAGCAGATCGTTAGCTGTAGGTACAGATACGCAGTATTTT.

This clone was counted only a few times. In DNA form, the CDR3 reads TGTGCCTGGAAGAGGGACCCCGGGGAGCTGTTTTTT. Its protein is CAWKRDPGELFF. The rearrangement uses TRBV30 and TRBJ2-2; either TRBD1 or TRBD2 may fit D (5 bases each). Trimming removed 4 bases from V and 6 bases from J, with 9 bases in between. The length of the CDR3 is 12 residues. Looked up from germline, CDR1 is GTSNPN and CDR2 is SVGIG (reference sequence).

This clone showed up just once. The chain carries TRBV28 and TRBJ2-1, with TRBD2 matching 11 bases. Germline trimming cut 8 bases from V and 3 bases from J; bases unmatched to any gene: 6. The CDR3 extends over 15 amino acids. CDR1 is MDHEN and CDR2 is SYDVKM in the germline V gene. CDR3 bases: TGTGCCAGCTCAAGGGGACTAGCGGTCTACAATGAGCAGTTCTTC. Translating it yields CASSRGLAVYNEQFF.

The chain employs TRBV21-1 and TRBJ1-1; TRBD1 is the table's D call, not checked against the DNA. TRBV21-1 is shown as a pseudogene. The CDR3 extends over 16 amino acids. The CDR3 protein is CASSKKIGQGNTEAFF. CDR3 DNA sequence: TGTGCCAGCAGCAAAAAAATAGGACAGGGAAACACTGAAGCTTTCTTT.

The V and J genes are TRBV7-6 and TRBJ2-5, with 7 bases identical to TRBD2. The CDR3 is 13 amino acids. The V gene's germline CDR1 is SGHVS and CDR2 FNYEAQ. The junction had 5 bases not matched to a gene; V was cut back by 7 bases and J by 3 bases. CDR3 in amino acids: CASTNRGEETQYF. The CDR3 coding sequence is TGTGCCAGCACCAACCGGGGGGAAGAGACCCAGTACTTC.

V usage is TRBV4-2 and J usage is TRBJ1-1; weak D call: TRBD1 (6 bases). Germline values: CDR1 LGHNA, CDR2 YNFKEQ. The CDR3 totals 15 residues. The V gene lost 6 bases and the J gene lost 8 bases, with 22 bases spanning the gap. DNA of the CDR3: TGTGCCAGCAGTCATGTTCAGGGGTCGAACGGGGAAGCTTTCTTT. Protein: CASSHVQGSNGEAFF.

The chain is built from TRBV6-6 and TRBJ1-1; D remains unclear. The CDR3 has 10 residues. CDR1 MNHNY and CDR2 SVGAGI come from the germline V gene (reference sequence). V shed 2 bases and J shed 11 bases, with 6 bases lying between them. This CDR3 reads CASSYPTAFF. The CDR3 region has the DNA TGTGCCAGCAGTTACCCCACCGCTTTCTTT.

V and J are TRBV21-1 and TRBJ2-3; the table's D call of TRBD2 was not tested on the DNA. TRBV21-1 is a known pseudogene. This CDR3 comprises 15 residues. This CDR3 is CASSKLESGGNTQYF. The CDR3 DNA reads TGTGCCAGCAGCAAACTCGAATCAGGAGGAAATACGCAGTATTTT.

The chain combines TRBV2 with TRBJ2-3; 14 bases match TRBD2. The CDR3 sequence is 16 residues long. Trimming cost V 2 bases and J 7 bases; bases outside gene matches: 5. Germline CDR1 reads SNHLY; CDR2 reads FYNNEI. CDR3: CASSERLAGGQNTQYF. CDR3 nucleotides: TGTGCCAGCAGTGAAAGACTAGCGGGGGGGCAAAATACGCAGTATTTT.

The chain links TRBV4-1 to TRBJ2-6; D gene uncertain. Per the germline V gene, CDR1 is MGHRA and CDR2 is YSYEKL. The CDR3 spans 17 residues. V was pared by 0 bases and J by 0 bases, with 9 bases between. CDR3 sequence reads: CASSQEPVSSGANVLTF. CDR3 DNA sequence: TGCGCCAGCAGCCAAGAGCCGGTAAGCTCTGGGGCCAACGTCCTGACTTTC.

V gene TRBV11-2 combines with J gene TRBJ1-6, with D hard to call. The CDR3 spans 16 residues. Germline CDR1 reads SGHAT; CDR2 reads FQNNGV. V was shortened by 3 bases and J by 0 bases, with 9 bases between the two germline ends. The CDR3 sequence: CASSLRKSSYNSPLHF. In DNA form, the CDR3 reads TGTGCCAGCAGCTTGCGTAAAAGCTCCTATAATTCACCCCTCCACTTT.

The CDR3 spells CASSTSGDTDTQYF. CDR3 nucleotide sequence: TGTGCCAGTTCGACTAGCGGGGACACAGATACGCAGTATTTT. This chain connects TRBV6-5 to TRBJ2-3; 11 nucleotides align to TRBD2. CDR1 and CDR2 from the germline V gene are MNHEY and SVGAGI. With 9 bases clipped from V and 2 bases from J, the junction kept 4 bases outside the gene matches. The CDR3 has 14 amino acids.

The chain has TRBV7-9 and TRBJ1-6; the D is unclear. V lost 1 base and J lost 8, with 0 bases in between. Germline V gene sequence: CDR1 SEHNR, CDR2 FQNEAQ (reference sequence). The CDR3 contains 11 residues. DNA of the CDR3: TGTGCCAGCAGCTTAGATTCACCCCTCCACTTT. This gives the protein CASSLDSPLHF. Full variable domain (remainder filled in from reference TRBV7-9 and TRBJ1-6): DTGVSQNPRHKITKRGQNVTFRCDPISEHNRLYWYRQTLGQGPEFLTYFQNEAQLEKSRLLSDRFSAERPKGSFSTLEIQRTEQGDSAMYLCASSLDSPLHFGNGTRLTVT.

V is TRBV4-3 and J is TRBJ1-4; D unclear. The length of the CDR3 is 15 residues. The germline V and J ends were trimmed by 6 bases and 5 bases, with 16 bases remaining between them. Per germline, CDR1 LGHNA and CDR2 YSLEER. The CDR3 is CASSRTVGVNEKLFF. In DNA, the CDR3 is TGCGCCAGCAGTCGCACAGTGGGCGTGAATGAAAAACTGTTTTTT.

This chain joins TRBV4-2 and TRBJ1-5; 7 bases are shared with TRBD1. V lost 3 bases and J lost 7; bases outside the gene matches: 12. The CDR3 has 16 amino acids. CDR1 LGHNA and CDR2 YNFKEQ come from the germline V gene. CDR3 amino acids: CASSQEQGHPGQPQHF. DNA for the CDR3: TGTGCCAGCAGCCAGGAACAGGGGCACCCAGGGCAGCCCCAGCATTTT.

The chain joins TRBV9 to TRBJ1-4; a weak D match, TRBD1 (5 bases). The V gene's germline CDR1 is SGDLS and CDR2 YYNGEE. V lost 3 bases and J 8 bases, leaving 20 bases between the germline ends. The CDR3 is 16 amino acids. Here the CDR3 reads CASSDVRDPGDEKLFF. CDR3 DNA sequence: TGTGCCAGCAGCGACGTACGGGACCCCGGGGACGAAAAACTGTTTTTT. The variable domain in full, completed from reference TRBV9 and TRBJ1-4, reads DSGVTQTPKHLITATGQRVTLRCSPRSGDLSVYWYQQSLDQGLQFLIQYYNGEERAKGNILERFSAQQFPDLHSELNLSSLELGDSALYFCASSDVRDPGDEKLFFGSGTQLSVL.

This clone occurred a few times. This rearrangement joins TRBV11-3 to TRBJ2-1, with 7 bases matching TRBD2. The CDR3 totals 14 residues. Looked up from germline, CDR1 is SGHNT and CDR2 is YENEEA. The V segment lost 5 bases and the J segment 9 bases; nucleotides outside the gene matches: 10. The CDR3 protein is CASSQGLEGGEQFF. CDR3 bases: TGTGCCAGCAGCCAAGGACTAGAGGGTGGTGAGCAGTTCTTC.

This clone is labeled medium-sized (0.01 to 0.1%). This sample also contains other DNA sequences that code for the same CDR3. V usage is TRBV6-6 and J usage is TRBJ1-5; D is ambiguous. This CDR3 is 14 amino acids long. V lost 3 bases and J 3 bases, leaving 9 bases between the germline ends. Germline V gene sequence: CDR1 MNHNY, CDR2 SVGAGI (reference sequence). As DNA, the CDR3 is TGTGCCAGCAGTTATGGGCGGAACAATCAGCCCCAGCATTTT. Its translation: CASSYGRNNQPQHF.

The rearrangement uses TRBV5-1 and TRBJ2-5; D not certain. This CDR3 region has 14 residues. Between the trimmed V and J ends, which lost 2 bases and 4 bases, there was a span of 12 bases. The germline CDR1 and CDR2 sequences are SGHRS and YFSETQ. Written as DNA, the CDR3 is TGCGCCAGCAGCTTAGCTCCCCCAAGAGAGACCCAGTACTTC. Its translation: CASSLAPPRETQYF.

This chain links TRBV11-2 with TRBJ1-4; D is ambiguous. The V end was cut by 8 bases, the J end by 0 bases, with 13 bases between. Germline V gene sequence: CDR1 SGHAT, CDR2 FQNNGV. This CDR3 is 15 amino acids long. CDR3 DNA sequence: TGTGCCAGCCGCAACCGTACGGCAACTAATGAAAAACTGTTTTTT. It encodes CASRNRTATNEKLFF. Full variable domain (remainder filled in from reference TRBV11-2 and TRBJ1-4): EAGVAQSPRYKIIEKRQSVAFWCNPISGHATLYWYQQILGQGPKLLIQFQNNGVVDDSQLPKDRFSAERLKGVDSTLKIQPAKLEDSAVYLCASRNRTATNEKLFFGSGTQLSVL.

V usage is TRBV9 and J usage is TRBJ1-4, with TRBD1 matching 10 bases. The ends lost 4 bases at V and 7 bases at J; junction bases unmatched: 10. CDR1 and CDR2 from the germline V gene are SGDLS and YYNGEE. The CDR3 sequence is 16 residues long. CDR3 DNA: TGTGCCAGCAGCCCGCGACAGGGGGCGCTTGTTGAAAAACTGTTTTTT. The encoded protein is CASSPRQGALVEKLFF.